The rows below give T cell receptor beta chains drawn from one sample of a study of shared clonotypes between healthy human individuals. TCRdb keeps only in-frame clones here, not all; method: immunoSEQ multiplex PCR. The table records some 240,000 clones, 50% to 80% of them present only once. Sequencing was performed on memory CD4+ T cells sorted from blood. The receptors were sampled from a young man in good health. The CDR3 runs from the conserved cysteine through the conserved F or W. The D gene is left open where the match is weak. Some rows have no size entry. The others give once, few or many, or a class for an expanded clone.

clone size: .; V gene: TRBV11-2; D gene: .; J gene: TRBJ1-1; CDR3 DNA: TGTGCCAGCAGCTTAGGGGGGCGGTCCACTGAAGCTTTCTTT; CDR3 protein: CASSLGGRSTEAFF
clone size: .; V gene: TRBV6-1; D gene: .; J gene: TRBJ1-2; CDR3 DNA: TGTGCCAGCAGTGAAGGGGGGGTCCTATATGGCTACACCTTC; CDR3 protein: CASSEGGVLYGYTF
clone size: .; V gene: TRBV5-1; D gene: .; J gene: TRBJ2-5; CDR3 DNA: TGCGCCAGCAGCTTGGATACGGCAGGGGAGGAGACCCAGTACTTC; CDR3 protein: CASSLDTAGEETQYF
clone size: few; V gene: TRBV5-1; D gene: .; J gene: TRBJ2-7; CDR3 DNA: TGCGCCAGCAGCTTCGCCCAAGGGGTTAAATCTCACGAGCAGTACTTC; CDR3 protein: CASSFAQGVKSHEQYF
clone size: .; V gene: TRBV2; D gene: .; J gene: TRBJ2-5; CDR3 DNA: TGTGCCAGCAGTGAAAGGTTAAAGAACCAAGAGACCCAGTACTTC; CDR3 protein: CASSERLKNQETQYF
clone size: .; V gene: TRBV6-5; D gene: TRBD2; J gene: TRBJ2-7; CDR3 DNA: TGTGCCAGCAGTTCTAGCGGGAGGGCGTACGAGCAGTACTTC; CDR3 protein: CASSSSGRAYEQYF
clone size: .; V gene: TRBV7-3; D gene: .; J gene: TRBJ2-3; CDR3 DNA: TGTGCCAGCAGCTTAAGGGGGGACAGCACAGATACGCAGTATTTT; CDR3 protein: CASSLRGDSTDTQYF
clone size: .; V gene: TRBV28; D gene: .; J gene: TRBJ1-4; CDR3 DNA: TGTGCCAGCAGAGACAGGACTAATGAAAAACTGTTTTTT; CDR3 protein: CASRDRTNEKLFF
clone size: .; V gene: TRBV11-3; D gene: .; J gene: TRBJ2-2; CDR3 DNA: TGTGCCAGCAGCTTCTCGACAGTGACCGGGGAGCTGTTTTTT; CDR3 protein: CASSFSTVTGELFF
clone size: few; V gene: TRBV7-8; D gene: TRBD1; J gene: TRBJ2-7; CDR3 DNA: TGTGCCAGCAGCCGTACCCGGACAGGGTTCGAGCAGTACTTC; CDR3 protein: CASSRTRTGFEQYF
clone size: .; V gene: TRBV19; D gene: TRBD2; J gene: TRBJ2-2; CDR3 DNA: TGTGCCAGTAGTATCTTCAGCGGGAGTTTGGAGGAGCTGTTTTTT; CDR3 protein: CASSIFSGSLEELFF
clone size: .; V gene: TRBV5-1; D gene: TRBD1; J gene: TRBJ1-1; CDR3 DNA: TGCGCCAGCAGAGATTCCGGGACAGGGACAGCTGAAGCTTTCTTT; CDR3 protein: CASRDSGTGTAEAFF
clone size: .; V gene: TRBV27; D gene: TRBD2; J gene: TRBJ2-5; CDR3 DNA: TGTGCCAGCAGTTTCCTCGGACTAGCGGGAAAAGAGACCCAGTACTTC; CDR3 protein: CASSFLGLAGKETQYF
clone size: few; V gene: TRBV6-1; D gene: .; J gene: TRBJ1-2; CDR3 DNA: TGTGCCAGCAGTGAGAGGGGTACAAACTATGGCTACACCTTC; CDR3 protein: CASSERGTNYGYTF
clone size: few; V gene: TRBV5-1; D gene: TRBD2; J gene: TRBJ2-2; CDR3 DNA: TGCGCCAGCCGAGGCCTAGCGGCGAACACCGGGGAGCTGTTTTTT; CDR3 protein: CASRGLAANTGELFF
clone size: .; V gene: TRBV5-1; D gene: TRBD2; J gene: TRBJ2-7; CDR3 DNA: TGCGCCAGCAGCTCCGCGGGGGGTGAGGTGCAGTACTTC; CDR3 protein: CASSSAGGEVQYF
clone size: many; V gene: TRBV5-4; D gene: .; J gene: TRBJ2-7; CDR3 DNA: TGTGCCAGCAGCCGTACGGGACTTACGAGCCCCCACGAGCAGTACTTC; CDR3 protein: CASSRTGLTSPHEQYF
clone size: .; V gene: TRBV5-1; D gene: .; J gene: TRBJ1-1; CDR3 DNA: TGCGCCAGCAGCTTGGGCGGACTTGCCGGGACTGAAGCTTTCTTT; CDR3 protein: CASSLGGLAGTEAFF
clone size: once; V gene: TRBV18; D gene: TRBD2; J gene: TRBJ2-7; CDR3 DNA: TGTGCCAGCTCACCTGGTCCTAGCGGGAGTCGGTCCGAGCAGTACTTC; CDR3 protein: CASSPGPSGSRSEQYF
clone size: .; V gene: TRBV5-5; D gene: TRBD2; J gene: TRBJ2-4; CDR3 DNA: TGTGCCAGCAGCCCTAGCGGGACAGCCAAAAACATTCAGTACTTC; CDR3 protein: CASSPSGTAKNIQYF
clone size: .; V gene: TRBV5-4; D gene: .; J gene: TRBJ1-1; CDR3 DNA: TGTGCCAGCAGCGCCTCATGGGGGGCTTGGGACACTGAAGCTTTCTTT; CDR3 protein: CASSASWGAWDTEAFF
clone size: .; V gene: TRBV10-3; D gene: .; J gene: TRBJ1-5; CDR3 DNA: TGTGCCATCAGTGAGTCCGGTGTATCTCAGCCCCAGCATTTT; CDR3 protein: CAISESGVSQPQHF
clone size: .; V gene: TRBV5-1; D gene: TRBD2; J gene: TRBJ2-3; CDR3 DNA: TGCGCCAGCCAAAGACTAGCGGGAGCGGATACGCAGTATTTT; CDR3 protein: CASQRLAGADTQYF
clone size: few; V gene: TRBV5-6; D gene: .; J gene: TRBJ1-2; CDR3 DNA: TGTGCCAGCAGCTTGGAAAGCACAGAAGGCTACACCTTC; CDR3 protein: CASSLESTEGYTF
clone size: few; V gene: TRBV9; D gene: .; J gene: TRBJ2-7; CDR3 DNA: TGTGCCAGCAGCCCCCGCCCCAGGATGGACGAGCAGTACTTC; CDR3 protein: CASSPRPRMDEQYF
clone size: few; V gene: TRBV5-1; D gene: .; J gene: TRBJ2-7; CDR3 DNA: TGCGCCAGCAGCTTGTCGGGTCTCTACGAGCAGTACTTC; CDR3 protein: CASSLSGLYEQYF
clone size: .; V gene: TRBV15; D gene: .; J gene: TRBJ2-2; CDR3 DNA: TGTGCCACCACGTCTCCTTTGACCGGGGAGCTGTTTTTT; CDR3 protein: CATTSPLTGELFF
clone size: .; V gene: TRBV7-2; D gene: .; J gene: TRBJ2-3; CDR3 DNA: TGTGCCAGCAGGAGTGAACTAGCCGCAGATACGCAGTATTTT; CDR3 protein: CASRSELAADTQYF
clone size: .; V gene: TRBV5-1; D gene: .; J gene: TRBJ2-3; CDR3 DNA: TGCGCCAGCAGCTTGGATTTTGGGGGGGATACGCAGTATTTT; CDR3 protein: CASSLDFGGDTQYF
clone size: .; V gene: TRBV10-3; D gene: .; J gene: TRBJ2-7; CDR3 DNA: TGTGCCATCAGTGATGGGAGTTACGAGCAGTACTTC; CDR3 protein: CAISDGSYEQYF
clone size: .; V gene: TRBV15; D gene: .; J gene: TRBJ2-3; CDR3 DNA: TGTGCCACCAGCAGAGATCGGCCTAGCTTTAGCACAGATACGCAGTATTTT; CDR3 protein: CATSRDRPSFSTDTQYF
clone size: .; V gene: TRBV6-5; D gene: TRBD2; J gene: TRBJ2-7; CDR3 DNA: TGTGCCAGCAGTTCCGTTCGACAGCGGGAGGCCTACGAGCAGTACTTC; CDR3 protein: CASSSVRQREAYEQYF
clone size: .; V gene: TRBV28; D gene: .; J gene: TRBJ2-6; CDR3 DNA: TGTGCCAGCACCACCCCCTCTGGGGCCAACGTCCTGACTTTC; CDR3 protein: CASTTPSGANVLTF
clone size: .; V gene: TRBV29-1; D gene: TRBD2; J gene: TRBJ2-1; CDR3 DNA: TGCAGCGTTGAGGCTAGCGGGGTCCTCAATGAGCAGTTCTTC; CDR3 protein: CSVEASGVLNEQFF
clone size: .; V gene: TRBV7-9; D gene: .; J gene: TRBJ2-7; CDR3 DNA: TGTGCCAGCAGCCCGCAGGACTACGAGCAGTACTTC; CDR3 protein: CASSPQDYEQYF
clone size: once; V gene: TRBV27; D gene: .; J gene: TRBJ2-7; CDR3 DNA: TGTGCCAGCAGTAGCCCCTCTCGGGACTCGTCTTCCAAGCAGTACTTC; CDR3 protein: CASSSPSRDSSSKQYF
clone size: once; V gene: TRBV5-4; D gene: .; J gene: TRBJ1-1; CDR3 DNA: TGTGCCAGCAGCTTGGAGCAGGCCAGCACCACTGAAGCTTTCTTT; CDR3 protein: CASSLEQASTTEAFF
clone size: many; V gene: TRBV11-2; D gene: TRBD1; J gene: TRBJ1-2; CDR3 DNA: TGTGCCAGCAGGTTGACAGGGACCTCTTCTGGCTACACCTTC; CDR3 protein: CASRLTGTSSGYTF
clone size: .; V gene: TRBV10-3; D gene: .; J gene: TRBJ2-3; CDR3 DNA: TGTGCCATCAAAGGACTTGGCGGACAACCGGGGGGCACAGATACGCAGTATTTT; CDR3 protein: CAIKGLGGQPGGTDTQYF
clone size: many; V gene: TRBV30; D gene: TRBD1; J gene: TRBJ1-5; CDR3 DNA: TGTGCCTGGAGTGGACAGGGCGATCAGCCCCAGCATTTT; CDR3 protein: CAWSGQGDQPQHF
clone size: once; V gene: TRBV6-5; D gene: .; J gene: TRBJ1-2; CDR3 DNA: TGTGCCAGCAGTTATCGGAACTATGGCTACACCTTC; CDR3 protein: CASSYRNYGYTF
clone size: many; V gene: TRBV2; D gene: .; J gene: TRBJ2-7; CDR3 DNA: TGTGCCAGCAGTGAAATTGCGACAGTCTACGAGCAGTACTTC; CDR3 protein: CASSEIATVYEQYF